The text below deals with one TCR beta chain. Its matching antigen is unknown. All of the isolated RNA was reverse transcribed, so expressed TCRB transcripts were sequenced. Data came from immunoSEQ multiplex PCR; TCRdb stores just in-frame clones and leaves some out. The sample carries approximately 600,000 clones, 9.5% to 15% recorded once. CDR3 length: 17 residues. Losses at the gene ends were 7 bases for V and 2 bases for J; bases not matched to a gene: 11. Germline V lookup: CDR1 LNHDA, CDR2 SQIVND (reference sequence). The data stem from a study of beta chain features in type 1 diabetes. The study's findings and limits: Across all four CD4+ subsets, people with type 1 diabetes showed modestly shorter TCRB CDR3s. Overrepresentation of cells with high TCR expression could result from cDNA sequencing.

The sequenced sample consisted of naive CD4+ T cells from blood. The chain links TRBV19 to TRBJ1-5, with 10 nucleotides matching TRBD1. This TCR came from a man aged 25 to 40 with type 1 diabetes. CDR3 residues: CASNSGQGSRGNQPQHF. CDR3 sequence (DNA): TGTGCCAGTAATTCGGGACAGGGGTCCCGGGGCAATCAGCCCCAGCATTTT.